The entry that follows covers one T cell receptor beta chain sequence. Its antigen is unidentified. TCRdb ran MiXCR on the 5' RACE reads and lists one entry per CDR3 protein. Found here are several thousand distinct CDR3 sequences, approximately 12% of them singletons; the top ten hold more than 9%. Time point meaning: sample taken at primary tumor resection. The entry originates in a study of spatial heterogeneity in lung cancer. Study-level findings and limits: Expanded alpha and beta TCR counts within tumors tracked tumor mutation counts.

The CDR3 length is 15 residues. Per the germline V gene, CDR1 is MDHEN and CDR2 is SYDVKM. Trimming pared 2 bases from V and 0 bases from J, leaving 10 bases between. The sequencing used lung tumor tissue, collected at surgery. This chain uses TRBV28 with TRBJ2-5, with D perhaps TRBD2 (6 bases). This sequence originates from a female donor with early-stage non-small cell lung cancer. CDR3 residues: CASSLNIADQETQYF. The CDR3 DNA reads TGTGCCAGCAGTTTAAATATAGCGGACCAAGAGACCCAGTACTTC.